The sequence of this T cell receptor (beta chain) was determined in a study of blood T cell repertoires in COVID-19. Sequenced by immunoSEQ multiplex PCR; TCRdb stores in-frame clones only, minus some. The table shows 130,000 to 150,000 clones, with around 89% occurring only once. Trimming removed 7 bases from V and 9 bases from J, with 10 bases in between. The CDR3 has 11 residues. In germline, CDR1 is MNHEY, CDR2 SVGAGI. The rearrangement joins TRBV6-5 to TRBJ2-1; D is perhaps TRBD1 (6 bases). The receptor comes from a woman aged 60-75 years with active COVID-19. Material: peripheral blood. The CDR3 spells CASTSGVEQFF. The CDR3, as DNA: TGTGCCAGCACATCAGGGGTTGAGCAGTTCTTC.